Listed below are T cell receptor beta chains from one sample, sequenced in a study of T cell repertoires in cytomegalovirus infection. TCRdb fed the reads into MiXCR, producing one record per CDR3 protein. Of 50,000 to 65,000 distinct CDR3 sequences listed, around 18% are singletons. These receptors' antigens are unknown. Here the sequenced sample was CD8+ T cells from cultured PBMCs, taken from culture after CMV antigen stimulation. The receptors here all came from a human donor in good health (CMV status not recorded). Some clones in this sample may be carry-over from other donors' samples. CDR3s include the opening cysteine and the closing phenylalanine or tryptophan. A D gene is named only where the DNA matches it firmly. Expanded clones get a size class; other rows say once, few or many, or leave the size out.

CDR3 protein: CASSPTRTGPSAGNTIYF; CDR3 DNA: TGTGCCAGCTCACCGACCCGGACAGGACCCTCGGCAGGAAACACCATATATTTT; D gene: TRBD1; J gene: TRBJ1-3; V gene: TRBV18; clone size: -; CDR3 length: 18
CDR3 protein: CASSSFPTDSGNTIYF; CDR3 DNA: TGTGCCAGCAGTTCCTTTCCGACAGACTCTGGAAACACCATATATTTT; D gene: -; J gene: TRBJ1-3; V gene: TRBV6-6; clone size: many; CDR3 length: 16
CDR3 protein: CATMGLAGVSYNEQFF; CDR3 DNA: TGTGCCACCATGGGACTAGCGGGAGTCTCCTACAATGAGCAGTTCTTC; D gene: TRBD2; J gene: TRBJ2-1; V gene: TRBV7-9; clone size: few; CDR3 length: 16
CDR3 protein: CASIIRTGELFF; CDR3 DNA: TGCGCCAGCATAATAAGAACCGGGGAGCTGTTTTTT; D gene: -; J gene: TRBJ2-2; V gene: TRBV10-1; clone size: -; CDR3 length: 12
CDR3 protein: CSVGRETYEQYF; CDR3 DNA: TGCAGCGTCGGTCGGGAGACCTACGAGCAGTACTTC; D gene: -; J gene: TRBJ2-7; V gene: TRBV29-1; clone size: few; CDR3 length: 12
CDR3 protein: CASSLNPGGDTQYF; CDR3 DNA: TGTGCCAGCAGCTTAAACCCGGGGGGCGATACGCAGTATTTT; D gene: -; J gene: TRBJ2-3; V gene: TRBV7-3; clone size: -; CDR3 length: 14
CDR3 protein: CARQGESSYEQYF; CDR3 DNA: TGTGCCAGACAGGGGGAGAGCTCCTACGAGCAGTACTTC; D gene: TRBD1; J gene: TRBJ2-7; V gene: TRBV7-2; clone size: few; CDR3 length: 13
CDR3 protein: CASSHRLTGGKGEAFF; CDR3 DNA: TGTGCCAGCAGCCACCGATTAACAGGGGGCAAGGGTGAAGCTTTCTTT; D gene: TRBD1; J gene: TRBJ1-1; V gene: TRBV7-9; clone size: -; CDR3 length: 16
CDR3 protein: CASSSTGGTGELFF; CDR3 DNA: TGTGCCAGCAGCTCTACCGGGGGCACCGGGGAGCTGTTTTTT; D gene: -; J gene: TRBJ2-2; V gene: TRBV11-3; clone size: -; CDR3 length: 14
CDR3 protein: CASSLSQKPSNEQFF; CDR3 DNA: TGTGCCAGCAGCTTAAGCCAGAAGCCTTCCAATGAGCAGTTCTTC; D gene: -; J gene: TRBJ2-1; V gene: TRBV7-2; clone size: many; CDR3 length: 15
CDR3 protein: CASSQDLAGRTSYEQYF; CDR3 DNA: TGCGCCAGCAGCCAAGATCTGGCGGGACGGACTTCCTACGAGCAGTACTTC; D gene: -; J gene: TRBJ2-7; V gene: TRBV4-3; clone size: once; CDR3 length: 17
CDR3 protein: CASSDTQPTSTDTQYF; CDR3 DNA: TGTGCCAGCAGCGATACACAGCCTACTAGCACAGATACGCAGTATTTT; D gene: -; J gene: TRBJ2-3; V gene: TRBV7-8; clone size: -; CDR3 length: 16
CDR3 protein: CASSRQGMNTEAFF; CDR3 DNA: TGTGCCAGCAGCCGACAGGGTATGAACACTGAAGCTTTCTTT; D gene: TRBD1; J gene: TRBJ1-1; V gene: TRBV7-9; clone size: few; CDR3 length: 14
CDR3 protein: CASSLTSGRAETQYF; CDR3 DNA: TGTGCCAGCAGCTTAACTAGCGGGAGGGCAGAGACCCAGTACTTC; D gene: TRBD2; J gene: TRBJ2-5; V gene: TRBV7-2; clone size: -; CDR3 length: 15
CDR3 protein: CAGSLTGSITGELFF; CDR3 DNA: TGTGCCGGCAGCTTGACGGGATCGATCACCGGGGAGCTGTTTTTT; D gene: -; J gene: TRBJ2-2; V gene: TRBV7-6; clone size: -; CDR3 length: 15
CDR3 protein: CASSNRGSYNEQFF; CDR3 DNA: TGTGCCAGCAGTAACCGGGGGTCCTACAATGAGCAGTTCTTC; D gene: -; J gene: TRBJ2-1; V gene: TRBV27; clone size: many; CDR3 length: 14
CDR3 protein: CASSMRVLGSGANVLTF; CDR3 DNA: TGTGCCAGTAGTATGAGGGTCCTAGGATCCGGGGCCAACGTCCTGACTTTC; D gene: -; J gene: TRBJ2-6; V gene: TRBV19; clone size: few; CDR3 length: 17
CDR3 protein: CASSEYMGTGISDTQYF; CDR3 DNA: TGTGCCAGCAGTGAATATATGGGGACAGGCATAAGCGATACGCAGTATTTT; D gene: TRBD1; J gene: TRBJ2-3; V gene: TRBV25-1; clone size: -; CDR3 length: 17
CDR3 protein: CASSSITGIGELFF; CDR3 DNA: TGTGCCAGCAGCTCCATTACCGGGATCGGGGAGCTGTTTTTT; D gene: -; J gene: TRBJ2-2; V gene: TRBV13; clone size: -; CDR3 length: 14
CDR3 protein: CASSRGGDSQKQPQHF; CDR3 DNA: TGTGCCAGCAGTCGCGGAGGGGACTCTCAGAAGCAGCCCCAGCATTTT; D gene: -; J gene: TRBJ1-5; V gene: TRBV6-2/TRBV6-3; clone size: many; CDR3 length: 16
CDR3 protein: CASSFEWREAADTQYF; CDR3 DNA: TGTGCCAGCAGCTTCGAGTGGCGGGAGGCTGCAGATACGCAGTATTTT; D gene: TRBD2; J gene: TRBJ2-3; V gene: TRBV11-2; clone size: -; CDR3 length: 16
CDR3 protein: CASSQAPREYEQYF; CDR3 DNA: TGTGCCAGCAGCCAAGCCCCGAGGGAATACGAGCAGTACTTC; D gene: -; J gene: TRBJ2-7; V gene: TRBV3-1; clone size: few; CDR3 length: 14
CDR3 protein: CASSLFPTSPTYEQYF; CDR3 DNA: TGTGCCAGCAGCTTATTTCCGACTAGCCCCACCTACGAGCAGTACTTC; D gene: TRBD2; J gene: TRBJ2-7; V gene: TRBV7-2; clone size: -; CDR3 length: 16
CDR3 protein: CASSVSFTGGREQYF; CDR3 DNA: TGTGCCAGTAGTGTCTCCTTTACAGGGGGCAGGGAGCAGTACTTC; D gene: TRBD1; J gene: TRBJ2-7; V gene: TRBV19; clone size: -; CDR3 length: 15
CDR3 protein: CASSYSEGEGNEQFF; CDR3 DNA: TGTGCCAGCAGTTACTCGGAGGGAGAGGGCAATGAGCAGTTCTTC; D gene: -; J gene: TRBJ2-1; V gene: TRBV6-2/TRBV6-3; clone size: few; CDR3 length: 15
CDR3 protein: CASSLAGNQETQYF; CDR3 DNA: TGTGCCAGCAGCTTAGCCGGAAACCAAGAGACCCAGTACTTC; D gene: -; J gene: TRBJ2-5; V gene: TRBV7-6; clone size: many; CDR3 length: 14
CDR3 protein: CASSLASAATANYGYTF; CDR3 DNA: TGTGCCAGCAGCTTAGCTTCGGCGGCAACAGCTAACTATGGCTACACCTTC; D gene: -; J gene: TRBJ1-2; V gene: TRBV7-9; clone size: few; CDR3 length: 17
CDR3 protein: CASNPWGGPDQPQHF; CDR3 DNA: TGTGCCAGCAATCCGTGGGGGGGACCCGATCAGCCCCAGCATTTT; D gene: -; J gene: TRBJ1-5; V gene: TRBV27; clone size: few; CDR3 length: 15
CDR3 protein: CASSPDRGNMNTEAFF; CDR3 DNA: TGTGCCAGCAGCCCCGACAGGGGAAACATGAACACTGAAGCTTTCTTT; D gene: TRBD1; J gene: TRBJ1-1; V gene: TRBV27; clone size: -; CDR3 length: 16
CDR3 protein: CASSFRSAGANVLTF; CDR3 DNA: TGTGCCAGCAGCTTTCGATCAGCTGGGGCCAACGTCCTGACTTTC; D gene: -; J gene: TRBJ2-6; V gene: TRBV7-6; clone size: -; CDR3 length: 15
CDR3 protein: CASSLSENTEAFF; CDR3 DNA: TGTGCCAGCAGTTTATCGGAAAACACTGAAGCTTTCTTT; D gene: -; J gene: TRBJ1-1; V gene: TRBV27; clone size: few; CDR3 length: 13